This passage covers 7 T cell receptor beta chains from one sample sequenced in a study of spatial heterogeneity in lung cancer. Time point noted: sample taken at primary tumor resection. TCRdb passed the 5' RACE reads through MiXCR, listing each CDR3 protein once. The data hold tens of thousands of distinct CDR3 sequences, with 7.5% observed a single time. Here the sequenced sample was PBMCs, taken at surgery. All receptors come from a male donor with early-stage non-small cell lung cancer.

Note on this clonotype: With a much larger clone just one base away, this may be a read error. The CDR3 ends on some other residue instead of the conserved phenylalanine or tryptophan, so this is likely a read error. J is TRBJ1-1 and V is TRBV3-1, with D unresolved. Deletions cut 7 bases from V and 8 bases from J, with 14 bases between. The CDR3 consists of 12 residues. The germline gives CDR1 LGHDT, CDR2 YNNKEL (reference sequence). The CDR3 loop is CASTRPGYEAFL. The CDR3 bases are TGTGCCAGCACCCGCCCGGGGTACGAAGCTTTCCTT.

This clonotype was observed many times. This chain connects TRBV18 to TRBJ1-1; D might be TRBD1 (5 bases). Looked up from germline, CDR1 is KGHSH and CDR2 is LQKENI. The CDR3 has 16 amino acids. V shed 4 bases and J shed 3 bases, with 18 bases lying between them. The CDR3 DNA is TGTGCCAGCTCACATGGGACTCAAGGCCGGGACACTGAAGCTTTCTTT. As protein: CASSHGTQGRDTEAFF.

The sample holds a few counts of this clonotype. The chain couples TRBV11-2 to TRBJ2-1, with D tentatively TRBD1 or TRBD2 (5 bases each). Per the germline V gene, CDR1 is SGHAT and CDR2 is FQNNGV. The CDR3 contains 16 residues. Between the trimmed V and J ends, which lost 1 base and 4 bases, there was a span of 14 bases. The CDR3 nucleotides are TGTGCCAGCAGCTTAGGGGGCCTCGGAGGATACAATGAGCAGTTCTTC. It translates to CASSLGGLGGYNEQFF. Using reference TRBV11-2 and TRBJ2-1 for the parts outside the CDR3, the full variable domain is EAGVAQSPRYKIIEKRQSVAFWCNPISGHATLYWYQQILGQGPKLLIQFQNNGVVDDSQLPKDRFSAERLKGVDSTLKIQPAKLEDSAVYLCASSLGGLGGYNEQFFGPGTRLTVL.

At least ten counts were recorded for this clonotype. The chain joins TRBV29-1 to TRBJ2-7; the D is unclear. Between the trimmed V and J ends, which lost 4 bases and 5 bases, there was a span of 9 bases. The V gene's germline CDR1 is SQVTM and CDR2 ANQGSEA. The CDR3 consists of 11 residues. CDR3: CSVAQRNEQYV. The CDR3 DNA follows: TGCAGCGTTGCCCAGCGTAACGAGCAGTACGTC.

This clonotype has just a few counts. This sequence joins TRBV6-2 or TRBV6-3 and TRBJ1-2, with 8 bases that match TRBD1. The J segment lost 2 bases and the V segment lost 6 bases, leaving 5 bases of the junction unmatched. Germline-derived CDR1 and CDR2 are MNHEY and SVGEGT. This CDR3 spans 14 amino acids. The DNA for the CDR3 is TGTGCCAGCAGATCGACAGGGGACAACTATGGCTACACCTTC. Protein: CASRSTGDNYGYTF.

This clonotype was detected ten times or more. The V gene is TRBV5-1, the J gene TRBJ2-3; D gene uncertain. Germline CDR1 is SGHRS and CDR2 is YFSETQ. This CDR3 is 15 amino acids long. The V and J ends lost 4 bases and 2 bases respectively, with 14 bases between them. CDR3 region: CASSLQLGNTDTQYF. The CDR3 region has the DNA TGCGCCAGCAGCCTACAGCTGGGCAACACAGATACGCAGTATTTT.

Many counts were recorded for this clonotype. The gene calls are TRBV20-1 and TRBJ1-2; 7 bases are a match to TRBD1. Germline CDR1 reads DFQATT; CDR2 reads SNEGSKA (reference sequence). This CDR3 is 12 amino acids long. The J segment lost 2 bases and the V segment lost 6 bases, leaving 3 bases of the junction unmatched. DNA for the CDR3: TGCAGTGCCGCGACAGGGAACTATGGCTACACCTTC. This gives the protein CSAATGNYGYTF.